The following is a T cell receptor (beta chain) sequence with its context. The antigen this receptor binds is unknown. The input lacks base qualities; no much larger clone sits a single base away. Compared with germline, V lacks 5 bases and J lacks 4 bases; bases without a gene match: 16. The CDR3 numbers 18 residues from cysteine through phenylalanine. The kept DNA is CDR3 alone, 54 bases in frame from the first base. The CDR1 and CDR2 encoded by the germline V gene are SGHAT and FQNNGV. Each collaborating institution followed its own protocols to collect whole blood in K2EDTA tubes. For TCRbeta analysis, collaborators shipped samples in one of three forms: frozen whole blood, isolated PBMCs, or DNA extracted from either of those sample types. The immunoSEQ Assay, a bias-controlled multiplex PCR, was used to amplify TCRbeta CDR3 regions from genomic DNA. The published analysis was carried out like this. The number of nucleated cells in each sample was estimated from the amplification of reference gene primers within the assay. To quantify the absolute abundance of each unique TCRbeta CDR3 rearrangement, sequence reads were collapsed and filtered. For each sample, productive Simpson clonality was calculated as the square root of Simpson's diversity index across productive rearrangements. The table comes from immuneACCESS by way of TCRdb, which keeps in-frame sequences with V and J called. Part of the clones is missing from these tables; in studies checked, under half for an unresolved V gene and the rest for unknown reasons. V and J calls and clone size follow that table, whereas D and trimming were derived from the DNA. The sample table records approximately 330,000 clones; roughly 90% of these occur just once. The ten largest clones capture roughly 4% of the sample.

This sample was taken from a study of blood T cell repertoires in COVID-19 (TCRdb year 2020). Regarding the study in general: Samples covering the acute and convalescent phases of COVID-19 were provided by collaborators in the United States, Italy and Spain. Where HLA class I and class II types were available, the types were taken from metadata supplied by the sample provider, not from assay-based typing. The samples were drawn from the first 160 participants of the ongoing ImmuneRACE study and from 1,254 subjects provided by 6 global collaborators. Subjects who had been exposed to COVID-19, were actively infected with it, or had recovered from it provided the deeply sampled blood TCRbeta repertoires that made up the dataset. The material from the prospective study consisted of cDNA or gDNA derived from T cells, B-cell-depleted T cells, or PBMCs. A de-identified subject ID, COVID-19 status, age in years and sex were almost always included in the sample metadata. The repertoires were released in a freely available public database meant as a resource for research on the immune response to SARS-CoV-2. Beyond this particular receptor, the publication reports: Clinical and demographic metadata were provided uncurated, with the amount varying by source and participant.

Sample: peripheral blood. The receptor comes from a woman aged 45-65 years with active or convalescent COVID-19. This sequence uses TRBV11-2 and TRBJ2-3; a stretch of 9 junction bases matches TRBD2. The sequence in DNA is TGTGCCAGCAGCCCTGGAGTGTTCGGCGGGGGGGCGGCAGATACGCAGTATTTT. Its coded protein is CASSPGVFGGGAADTQYF.